These T cell receptor beta chains were read from a single sample in a study of monozygotic twins with inflammatory bowel disease. TCRdb reanalyzed the 5' RACE reads, giving one entry per CDR3 protein sequence and no DNA. In all, the sample yields roughly 120,000 distinct CDR3 sequences. The sequenced material came from blood. The receptors were sampled from a human donor with ulcerative colitis or Crohn's disease, or a healthy co-twin of an affected twin (not recorded which). Each CDR3 is given with its conserved first and last residue.

J	V	CDR3
TRBJ1-2	TRBV7-9	CASSLPGSIGYTF
TRBJ2-2	TRBV20-1	CSAKPPAGGYTGELFF
TRBJ2-3	TRBV20-1	CSATGTSGSYTQYF
TRBJ2-4	TRBV2	CASSARGSGNIQYF
TRBJ2-1	TRBV7-2	CASSFGYNEQFF
TRBJ1-6	TRBV28	CASSPGTAYNSPLHF
TRBJ2-1	TRBV7-3	CASSSSLANEQFF
TRBJ2-3	TRBV5-6	CASSLAGRGPTDTQYF
TRBJ2-2	TRBV5-4	CASSPGLAGGPGGELFF
TRBJ2-7	TRBV7-2	CASSASTGKTYEQYF
TRBJ1-1	TRBV5-1	CASSPQGSANTEAFF
TRBJ1-5	TRBV20-1	CSAIQRAGQPQHF
TRBJ2-7	TRBV20-1	CSAGRPGTSYEQYF
TRBJ2-4	TRBV7-2	CASSLARRDIQYF
TRBJ2-1	TRBV15	CATSRSRQAAEEQFF
TRBJ2-1	TRBV7-2	CASRGGQSSYNGQFF
TRBJ2-5	TRBV5-1	CASSLGDPMVSETQYF
TRBJ2-4	TRBV7-2	CASSLSLRSGGTYF
TRBJ1-6	TRBV12-3/TRBV12-4	CASSFGERQGRHNSPLHF
TRBJ2-2	TRBV13	CASSSPRGHGELFF
TRBJ2-7	TRBV28	CASTTAGGDSYEQYF
TRBJ1-4	TRBV7-9	CASSFGTALREKLFF
TRBJ2-3	TRBV20-1	CSALGGSGDTQYF
TRBJ2-7	TRBV28	CASPFPPDPEGSSYEQYF
TRBJ2-3	TRBV4-3	CASSQDAGGTDTQYF
TRBJ1-6	TRBV28	CASSLYRGSEGSPLHF
TRBJ2-2	TRBV7-2	CASSSNLVSNTGELFF
TRBJ2-5	TRBV12-3/TRBV12-4	CASSPGMEWYQETQYF
TRBJ2-1	TRBV5-4	CASSSGLAGSSYNEQFF
TRBJ1-2	TRBV6-1	CASSARQGQDGYTF
TRBJ2-2	TRBV2	CASSGTGGARTGELFF
TRBJ2-7	TRBV6-1	CASSVQVSYEQYF
TRBJ1-4	TRBV5-6	CDSSSLERINEKLFF
TRBJ1-1	TRBV12-3/TRBV12-4	CASSVTGEAFF
TRBJ2-7	TRBV6-5	CASSYSTPVLPSEQYF
TRBJ1-2	TRBV7-2	CASSLAVRSDYGYTF
TRBJ1-2	TRBV6-1	CASSPGADLFDGYGYTF
TRBJ1-5	TRBV20-1	CSARDRRNGRDQPQHF
TRBJ2-5	TRBV20-1	CSASVGYTYPGTQYF
TRBJ2-1	TRBV11-2	CASSLVFREGFTNEQFF
TRBJ2-1	TRBV20-1	CSARDDRSGRLYNEQFF
TRBJ2-7	TRBV7-2	CASSFPREGHEQYF
TRBJ2-2	TRBV5-1	CASSFGGDTGELFF
TRBJ1-1	TRBV5-1	CASSYGTGGRGYTEAFF
TRBJ2-1	TRBV4-1	CASSHSSAVTSYNEQFF
TRBJ2-7	TRBV4-3	CASSQDPQREQYF
TRBJ2-4	TRBV3-1	CASSPSGQSKNIQYF
TRBJ1-1	TRBV7-2	CATRSTGGGTEAFF
TRBJ1-5	TRBV28	CASSHAATSNQPQHF
TRBJ1-3	TRBV5-1	CASSLGGTGNTIYF
TRBJ2-1	TRBV7-9	CASSLFTSGTGGKDEQFF
TRBJ1-5	TRBV2	CASSWALRGQPQHF
TRBJ1-1	TRBV7-9	CASSFGNLGPEAFF
TRBJ2-7	TRBV5-1	CASAVEFTYEQYF
TRBJ1-2	TRBV19	CASSIGWAADILYGYTF